This passage covers 21 T cell receptor beta chains from one sample sequenced in a study of blood T cells in healthy people across ages. A second PCR of 7 to 11 cycles used a sample-barcoded 5' primer and a J-beta primer mix. TCRdb re-derived calls from the 5' RACE reads in MiXCR, one entry per CDR3 protein. The repertoire holds 600,000 to 1,000,000 distinct CDR3 sequences, with just under 25% as singletons. These data are also associated with another study on T cells of mothers and their children.

The sequenced sample consisted of blood. Source of these receptors: a boy aged 5-17 years in good health.

In this sample, this clonotype turned up a few times. V gene TRBV20-1 combines with J gene TRBJ2-7; possibly TRBD2 for D (6 bases). Trimming pared 3 bases from V and 2 bases from J, leaving 20 bases between. The CDR3 is 16 amino acids. Germline CDR1 and CDR2: DFQATT and SNEGSKA (reference sequence). CDR3 coding DNA: TGCAGTGCTAGGTCAAAATCCGGGACTGACACCTACGAGCAGTACTTC. The encoded protein is CSARSKSGTDTYEQYF.

The rearrangement joins TRBV20-1 to TRBJ1-1; D ambiguous. CDR3 size: 13 residues. Trimming took off 0 bases at V and 3 bases at J, with 8 bases between the two ends. Per the germline V gene, CDR1 is DFQATT and CDR2 is SNEGSKA (reference sequence). CDR3 in DNA: TGCAGTGCTAGAGATATGGTGGACACTGAAGCTTTCTTT. It yields the protein CSARDMVDTEAFF.

The J gene is TRBJ1-2, the V gene TRBV7-2, with 10 bases lining up with TRBD1. Germline assignment: CDR1 SGHTA and CDR2 FQGNSA. The CDR3 has 14 residues. V gave up 4 bases and J gave up 4 bases; unmatched junction bases: 3. CDR3 sequence (DNA): TGTGCCAGCAGCTGGCGGACAGGGGGCTATGGCTACACCTTC. Translating gives CASSWRTGGYGYTF.

The rearrangement joins TRBV29-1 to TRBJ2-5; 7 nucleotides agree with TRBD2. V lost 3 bases, J lost 5 bases, and 6 bases stayed unmatched. The CDR3 is 13 amino acids. Germline values: CDR1 SQVTM, CDR2 ANQGSEA. DNA of the CDR3: TGCAGCGTTGAGCGGGAGTGGGTGGAGACCCAGTACTTC. Protein sequence: CSVEREWVETQYF.

The sample holds one count of this clonotype. The chain couples TRBV27 to TRBJ1-5; possibly TRBD1 for D (5 bases). V was cut by 5 bases and J by 4 bases, with 12 bases left in between. CDR3 length: 14 residues. Looked up from germline, CDR1 is MNHEY and CDR2 is SMNVEV (reference sequence). The chain's CDR3 is CASSRDAANQPQHF. The CDR3, as DNA: TGTGCCAGCAGTCGGGACGCTGCTAATCAGCCCCAGCATTTT.

This clonotype came up a few times. V usage is TRBV5-1 and J usage is TRBJ2-5, with 7 bases fitting TRBD1. The DNA end lines up better with TRBJ2-1; the J call may be wrong. The CDR3 consists of 15 residues. Germline V gives CDR1 SGHRS, CDR2 YFSETQ. In DNA form, the CDR3 reads TGCGCCAGCAGCTTGGGACAGGGACCTTTTTCTGAGCAGTTCTTC. Translating gives CASSLGQGPFSEQFF.

This clonotype was counted only a few times. The chain carries TRBV15 and TRBJ2-5, with 14 positions matching TRBD2. Per the germline V gene, CDR1 is LNHNV and CDR2 is YYDKDF (reference sequence). The CDR3 is made up of 18 amino acids. V was pared by 6 bases and J by 0 bases, with 9 bases of the junction left unmatched. The CDR3 nucleotides read TGTGCCACCAGGACTAGCGGGGGGGCGGTTGGTGACCAAGAGACCCAGTACTTC. Translated, it gives CATRTSGGAVGDQETQYF.

This clonotype was seen many times. The chain employs TRBV5-1 and TRBJ2-3, with TRBD2 matching over 7 bases. Trimming at V came to 0 bases and at J to 4 bases, leaving 5 bases not matched to a gene. Looked up from germline, CDR1 is SGHRS and CDR2 is YFSETQ. The CDR3 is made up of 15 amino acids. CDR3 DNA sequence: TGCGCCAGCAGCTTGGAAGGGACTAAACCAGATACGCAGTATTTT. This codes for CASSLEGTKPDTQYF.

This clonotype was seen a few times. A much larger clonotype is one base distant, so this may be a read error. The CDR3 end shows no conserved phenylalanine or tryptophan, and so a read error is likely. The V call is TRBV12-3 or TRBV12-4, the J call TRBJ1-2, with a possible D match to TRBD1 (6 bases). Between the trimmed V and J ends, which lost 4 bases and 6 bases, there was a span of 9 bases. The CDR3 loop spans 12 amino acids. The CDR3 DNA reads as TGTGCCAGCAGTTACAGGGTTGATGGCTACACCTTA. Translated: CASSYRVDGYTL.

A few counts support this clonotype. The chain carries TRBV6-6 and TRBJ2-1, with a possible D match to TRBD1 (6 bases). Looked up from germline, CDR1 is MNHNY and CDR2 is SVGAGI (reference sequence). Trimming cost V 6 bases and J 7 bases, with 22 bases left between them. The CDR3 sequence is 16 residues long. The CDR3 sequence is CASSYLGAPLSNEQFF. In nucleotides, the CDR3 is TGTGCCAGCAGCTATTTGGGGGCACCCCTCTCGAATGAGCAGTTCTTC.

The chain employs TRBV7-2 and TRBJ1-2; 12 bases line up with TRBD1. CDR1 is SGHTA and CDR2 is FQGNSA in the germline V gene. V lost 1 base to trimming and J lost 6 bases; unmatched junction nucleotides: 9. There are 17 residues in the CDR3. CDR3: CASSLGGTGGAGDGYTF. The CDR3 DNA reads TGTGCCAGCAGCTTAGGTGGGACAGGGGGCGCGGGCGATGGCTACACCTTC.

V gene TRBV3-1 combines with J gene TRBJ2-5; possibly TRBD2 for D (5 bases). TRBJ2-7 matches the DNA end more closely, so the J call is doubtful. This CDR3 is 14 amino acids long. The germline V gene has CDR1 LGHDT and CDR2 YNNKEL (reference sequence). The CDR3 region has the DNA TGTGCCAGCAGCCCCCTTGGACGGGACTACGAGCAGTACTTC. It translates to CASSPLGRDYEQYF.

This chain joins TRBV3-1 and TRBJ2-5; D not resolved. Germline CDR1 LGHDT, CDR2 YNNKEL (reference sequence). CDR3 size: 10 residues. Trimming took off 8 bases at V and 5 bases at J, with 6 bases between the two ends. The CDR3 sequence: CASPPETQYF. CDR3 nucleotide sequence: TGTGCCAGCCCCCCGGAGACCCAGTACTTC.

This clonotype was counted between two and nine times. The chain links TRBV29-1 to TRBJ2-2, with 13 bases fitting TRBD2. CDR3 size: 17 residues. Germline CDR1 SQVTM, CDR2 ANQGSEA. Germline trimming cut 5 bases from V and 4 bases from J; bases unmatched to any gene: 10. CDR3 in DNA: TGCAGCGTTCGAGGACTAGCGGGAGTTTCGGGCACCGGGGAGCTGTTTTTT. It encodes CSVRGLAGVSGTGELFF.

In its sample, this clonotype was seen a few times. Here the CDR3 DNA reads TGTGCCAGCAGTTTATCGAACGGGGCTCAGCCCCAGCATTTT. Translating gives CASSLSNGAQPQHF. V is TRBV27 and J is TRBJ1-5, with D possibly being TRBD1 (5 bases). The germline V gene has CDR1 MNHEY and CDR2 SMNVEV (reference sequence). This CDR3 spans 14 amino acids. Trimming removed 0 bases from V and 6 bases from J, with 9 bases in between.

In its sample, this clonotype was seen a few times. This chain uses TRBV29-1 with TRBJ2-5, with 9 bases aligning to TRBD1. This CDR3 comprises 13 residues. Germline V CDR1 and CDR2: SQVTM, ANQGSEA. V gave up 6 bases and J gave up 2 bases; unmatched junction bases: 4. Here the CDR3 reads CSVGQGGQETQYF. In nucleotides, the CDR3 is TGCAGCGTGGGACAGGGCGGACAAGAGACCCAGTACTTC.

This chain connects TRBV10-3 to TRBJ2-7; 7 nucleotides match TRBD1. CDR1 is ENHRY, CDR2 SYGVKD, per germline. With V trimmed by 6 bases and J by 5 bases, 10 bases remained unmatched. The CDR3 is made up of 14 amino acids. The DNA for the CDR3 is TGTGCCATCAGGATGACAGGGCGGATGGACGAGCAGTACTTC. This sequence encodes CAIRMTGRMDEQYF.

The V call is TRBV10-3, the J call TRBJ2-7; D uncertain. The germline CDR1 and CDR2 sequences are ENHRY and SYGVKD. V lost 10 bases and J 2 bases, leaving 15 bases between the germline ends. CDR3 length: 13 residues. The CDR3 region has the DNA TGTGCCACCGCCGAAGGAGAGACCTACGAGCAGTACTTC. This encodes CATAEGETYEQYF.

This clonotype was counted once. The V and J genes are TRBV27 and TRBJ2-7; 9 nucleotides align to TRBD1. This CDR3 has 14 amino acids. V dropped 10 bases and J dropped 2; count of bases not matched to a gene: 9. CDR1 is MNHEY, CDR2 SMNVEV, per germline (reference sequence). CDR3 coding DNA: TGTGCCACCTCTCGGGACAGGGATACCTACGAGCAGTACTTC. Encoded protein: CATSRDRDTYEQYF.

Only a few counts were recorded for this clonotype. This CDR3 is CSARDPLAQFF. In DNA form, the CDR3 reads TGCAGTGCTAGAGATCCCCTAGCTCAGTTCTTC. V usage is TRBV20-1 and J usage is TRBJ2-5, with D perhaps TRBD2 (5 bases). The J call is uncertain, as TRBJ2-1 better fits the DNA end. The germline CDR1 and CDR2 sequences are DFQATT and SNEGSKA (reference sequence). The CDR3 contains 11 residues.

In this sample, this clonotype turned up a few times. A read error may explain this, as a much larger clone is one base away. CDR3 nucleotide sequence: TGTGCCAGCAGCCCCCGACAGAACTATGGCTACACCTTC. Its protein product is CASSPRQNYGYTF. The chain couples TRBV14 to TRBJ1-2, with TRBD1 as a possible D gene (5 bases). Germline CDR1 SGHDN, CDR2 FVKESK. The CDR3 runs to 13 residues. V lost 4 bases, J lost 2 bases, and 8 bases lay in between.